This T cell receptor beta chain came from a study of T-cell reconstitution after alpha-beta-depleted transplantation in children. Preparation of the TCRbeta library involved a method that used unique molecular identifiers. MiXCR, applied by TCRdb to the PCR reads, yields one record per CDR3 protein. This sample yields about 690,000 distinct CDR3 sequences, of which over 15% are seen a single time; approximately 1% belongs to the top ten. Trimming took 6 bases from V and 7 from J, leaving 16 bases between them. Per germline, CDR1 ENHRY and CDR2 SYGVKD. CDR3 length equals 14 residues. This clonotype came up many times.

This chain joins TRBV10-3 and TRBJ2-1, with D possibly matching TRBD2 (6 bases). The source material was PBMCs from the stem cell graft donor, sampled from the stem cell graft. This receptor was taken from a human donor who donated a stem cell graft to a child with acute myeloid leukemia. CDR3 amino acids: CAISPGDRRNEQFF. DNA of the CDR3: TGTGCCATCAGCCCGGGGGATCGACGGAATGAGCAGTTCTTC.